The 19 T cell receptor beta chains in this list originate from one sample, sequenced in a study of cytomegalovirus exposure and HLA in healthy donors. Primers for the PCR totalled 60 Vbeta and 13 Jbeta. This table comes from immunoSEQ multiplex PCR, and its TCRdb copy is limited to in-frame clones, with some not included. The table lists roughly 170,000 clones, over 60% of them singletons, with less than 1.6% in the top ten. Sample: PBMCs. The receptor set was obtained from a girl aged 5-17 years in good health and CMV-seronegative.

The V call is TRBV6-1, the J call TRBJ2-7; 7 nucleotides align to TRBD1. This CDR3 is 14 amino acids long. J lost 0 bases, V lost 7 bases, and 6 bases had no gene match. Germline assignment: CDR1 MNHNS and CDR2 SASEGT. In DNA, the CDR3 is TGTGCCAGCACCGTGACAGGGAGCTCCTACGAGCAGTACTTC. Translated, it gives CASTVTGSSYEQYF.

This clone occurred a few times. In nucleotides, the CDR3 is TGTGCCAGCAGTGACCCAGGTGGAGGTCTGAACACTGAAGCTTTCTTT. Translation gives CASSDPGGGLNTEAFF. The chain has TRBV6-1 and TRBJ1-1, with D unresolved. Germline V gene data show CDR1 as MNHNS and CDR2 as SASEGT. V lost 3 bases and J lost 0, with 14 bases in between. This CDR3 region has 16 residues.

The chain employs TRBV2 and TRBJ2-1, with 7 bases aligning to TRBD2. Germline-derived CDR1 and CDR2 are SNHLY and FYNNEI. V trimming: 4 bases; J trimming: 8 bases; junction bases outside the gene matches: 5. The CDR3 totals 13 residues. CDR3 region: CASSGGGMDEQFF. The CDR3 nucleotides read TGTGCCAGCAGTGGGGGGGGTATGGATGAGCAGTTCTTC.

This clone appeared a single time. The chain carries TRBV9 and TRBJ2-2, with a weak D call TRBD1 (6 bases). The CDR3 covers 18 residues. Germline CDR1 reads SGDLS; CDR2 reads YYNGEE. Trimming removed 1 base at V and 3 bases at J, with 19 bases between. DNA for the CDR3: TGTGCCAGCAGCGTATCGCCGTTACCAGGGGCGGACACCGGGGAGCTGTTTTTT. Translation: CASSVSPLPGADTGELFF.

CDR3 bases: TGTGCCAGCAGACGGGACAGGGAAATCACTGAAGCTTTCTTT. Protein sequence: CASRRDREITEAFF. This chain connects TRBV2 to TRBJ1-1, with 9 bases fitting TRBD1. The CDR3 covers 14 residues. Germline CDR1 SNHLY, CDR2 FYNNEI. Trimming at V came to 6 bases and at J to 4 bases, leaving 6 bases not matched to a gene.

As regards this clone: Germline is not matched at one junction end, which may reflect a read error. The chain joins TRBV5-3 to TRBJ2-7; D perhaps matches TRBD1 (6 bases). TRBV5-3 qualifies as an ORF whose function is uncertain. This CDR3 region has 9 residues. CDR3 DNA sequence: TGTGCCAGAAGCTTTCAGGGGCACTTC. This translates into CARSFQGHF.

The chain is built from TRBV7-9 and TRBJ1-2, with 9 nucleotides matching TRBD1. This CDR3 is built from 14 residues. After removal of 4 bases from V and 8 bases from J, the junction contained 8 bases not matched to a gene. Germline-derived CDR1 and CDR2 are SEHNR and FQNEAQ (reference sequence). The CDR3 loop reads CASSSSGTGTGYTF. For the CDR3, the DNA is TGTGCCAGCAGCTCCTCCGGGACAGGGACCGGCTACACCTTC.

J is TRBJ1-5 and V is TRBV7-4; TRBD1 might be the D (6 bases). This CDR3 spans 18 amino acids. Germline CDR1 reads SGHVT; CDR2 reads SQSDAQ. The germline V and J ends were trimmed by 4 bases and 5 bases, with 24 bases remaining between them. CDR3 amino acids: CASSSITGVRGEHQPQHF. The CDR3 bases are TGTGCCAGCAGCTCTATAACTGGGGTCAGGGGAGAACATCAGCCCCAGCATTTT.

The chain combines TRBV5-1 with TRBJ2-7, with 11 bases lining up with TRBD2. The ends lost 4 bases at V and 5 bases at J; junction bases unmatched: 14. The germline V gene encodes CDR1 SGHRS and CDR2 YFSETQ. This CDR3 has 17 residues. CDR3 residues: CASSQPGLAVTKDEQYF. The DNA for the CDR3 is TGCGCCAGCAGCCAACCGGGACTAGCGGTGACCAAGGACGAGCAGTACTTC. The variable domain in full, with the rest retrieved from reference TRBV5-1 and TRBJ2-7, is KAGVTQTPRYLIKTRGQQVTLSCSPISGHRSVSWYQQTPGQGLQFLFEYFSETQRNKGNFPGRFSGRQFSNSRSEMNVSTLELGDSALYLCASSQPGLAVTKDEQYFGPGTRLTVT.

The table lists this clone with a count of one. This chain connects TRBV7-9 to TRBJ1-2, with D possibly TRBD1 on 5 matching bases. V was pared by 0 bases and J by 6 bases, with 11 bases between. The germline V gene has CDR1 SEHNR and CDR2 FQNEAQ (reference sequence). The CDR3 has 14 residues. CDR3 sequence reads: CASSLAEGAHGYTF. CDR3 coding DNA: TGTGCCAGCAGCTTAGCGGAAGGGGCGCATGGCTACACCTTC.

This clone came up once. The J gene is TRBJ2-7, the V gene TRBV7-6; D perhaps matches TRBD2 (6 bases). The V end lost 5 bases, the J end lost 0 bases, and 14 bases lay between the germline ends. The CDR3 extends over 15 amino acids. CDR1 and CDR2 from the germline V gene are SGHVS and FNYEAQ. CDR3 DNA: TGTGCCAGCAGCCGAACGGACGGGGGCTCCTACGAGCAGTACTTC. Protein product: CASSRTDGGSYEQYF.

The chain carries TRBV5-4 and TRBJ2-7; tentative D call: TRBD2 (6 bases). The CDR3 sequence is 13 residues long. Germline assignment: CDR1 SGHNT and CDR2 YYREEE (reference sequence). The ends were cut back, 4 bases at V and 5 bases at J, with 13 bases in the middle. The CDR3 is CASSPPGVHEQYF. Here the CDR3 DNA reads TGTGCCAGCAGCCCTCCGGGGGTCCACGAGCAGTACTTC.

This clone is deemed medium-sized. The chain links TRBV6-1 to TRBJ2-3, with TRBD2 matching 15 bases. CDR1 is MNHNS and CDR2 is SASEGT in the germline V gene. The length of the CDR3 is 18 residues. Trimming at V came to 4 bases and at J to 2 bases, leaving 7 bases not matched to a gene. For the CDR3, the DNA is TGTGCCAGCAGTGCAACCAGGACTAGCGGGGGGGACACAGATACGCAGTATTTT. Its translation: CASSATRTSGGDTDTQYF.

The chain joins TRBV10-2 to TRBJ1-2, with TRBD1 matching over 7 bases. Trimming removed 6 bases from V and 9 bases from J; junction bases left unmatched: 13. The CDR3 length is 14 residues. CDR1 and CDR2 (germline): WSHSY, SAAADI. In DNA form, the CDR3 reads TGCGCCAGCAGAGAAGCCGGGACAGCCTCGAGCTACACCTTC. This translates into CASREAGTASSYTF.

The chain links TRBV6-5 to TRBJ2-7, with 9 bases aligning to TRBD2. The trim removed 6 bases at V and 2 bases at J, leaving 8 bases unmatched. The germline CDR1 and CDR2 sequences are MNHEY and SVGAGI. The CDR3 runs to 15 residues. The CDR3 spells CASRDLGGGAYEQYF. CDR3 in DNA: TGTGCCAGCAGAGACTTGGGCGGGGGGGCCTACGAGCAGTACTTC.

The genes are TRBV7-9 and TRBJ1-4; D ambiguous. The length of the CDR3 is 15 residues. Germline V gives CDR1 SEHNR, CDR2 FQNEAQ (reference sequence). V lost 4 bases, J lost 0 bases, and 9 bases lay in between. The CDR3 loop is CASSSYGATNEKLFF. The CDR3 DNA is TGTGCCAGCAGCTCATACGGGGCAACTAATGAAAAACTGTTTTTT.

About this clone: Relative to the germline gene, one junction end is altered; a read error may explain this. The chain is built from TRBV6-1 and TRBJ1-2, with D perhaps matching TRBD1 (6 bases). Germline values: CDR1 MNHNS, CDR2 SASEGT. CDR3 length: 14 residues. CDR3 residues: CASSIQQGPDETCF. The CDR3 region has the DNA TGTGCCAGCAGTATCCAGCAGGGGCCCGATGAAACTTGCTTC.

This chain links TRBV18 with TRBJ2-7; maybe TRBD2 (6 bases). There are 19 residues in the CDR3. Germline V gene lookup returns CDR1 KGHSH and CDR2 LQKENI. Trimming shortened V by 2 bases and J by 6 bases, and 29 bases separated the two germline ends. CDR3 region: CASSPIGGRQDLPGGEQYF. Written as DNA, the CDR3 is TGTGCCAGCTCACCAATTGGGGGAAGGCAGGACTTACCCGGGGGCGAGCAGTACTTC.

The gene calls are TRBV11-2 and TRBJ2-5, with 7 bases matching TRBD1. This CDR3 is 16 amino acids long. Unmatched junction bases numbered 12, after V lost 5 bases and J lost 3 bases. Germline V gene data show CDR1 as SGHAT and CDR2 as FQNNGV. The CDR3 sequence: CASSPSTGYSKETQYF. CDR3 in DNA: TGTGCCAGCAGCCCATCGACAGGGTACTCAAAAGAGACCCAGTACTTC.